One sample yielded the 9 T cell receptor beta chains listed below, sequenced in a study of Ad26.COV2.S vaccination and SARS-CoV-2 variants. Profiling relied on immunoSEQ multiplex PCR, and the TCRdb table lists in-frame clones only, not all of them. The sample contains over 130,000 clones, about nine tenths of which appear only once. The sequences come from peripheral blood, collected after recovery from COVID-19. The receptors here all came from a human donor who had recovered from COVID-19.

The chain recombines TRBV9 with TRBJ2-2; 7 positions match TRBD1. The CDR3 length is 14 residues. The junction had 6 bases not matched to a gene; V was cut back by 7 bases and J by 3 bases. Germline CDR1 reads SGDLS; CDR2 reads YYNGEE. This CDR3 is CASQTGVYTGELFF. In DNA, the CDR3 is TGTGCCAGCCAAACAGGGGTATACACCGGGGAGCTGTTTTTT.

The V and J genes are TRBV19 and TRBJ2-2; D ambiguous. Germline V lookup: CDR1 LNHDA, CDR2 SQIVND (reference sequence). V dropped 6 bases and J dropped 5 bases, with 13 bases sitting between them. This CDR3 region has 14 residues. The CDR3 coding sequence is TGTGCCAGTAGCGGGTCCCGGGTTACCGGGGAGCTGTTTTTT. Residues: CASSGSRVTGELFF.

The rearrangement joins TRBV5-1 to TRBJ2-7; D call uncertain. The CDR3 is 13 residues long. From germline, CDR1 is SGHRS and CDR2 YFSETQ. V shed 0 bases and J shed 4 bases, with 8 bases lying between them. DNA for the CDR3: TGCGCCAGCAGCTTGGAATCGGAATACGAGCAGTACTTC. This codes for CASSLESEYEQYF.

This clone was observed a single time. V and J are TRBV19 and TRBJ1-2; D gene unclear. Germline V lookup: CDR1 LNHDA, CDR2 SQIVND (reference sequence). The CDR3 is made up of 13 amino acids. The V gene lost 4 bases and the J gene lost 6 bases, with 12 bases spanning the gap. This CDR3 reads CASSSRGPNGYTF. CDR3 DNA: TGTGCCAGTAGTAGCCGAGGGCCCAATGGCTACACCTTC.

This chain links TRBV7-9 with TRBJ2-7; 7 bases agree with TRBD1. The V gene's germline CDR1 is SEHNR and CDR2 FQNEAQ (reference sequence). V lost 4 bases to trimming and J lost 8 bases; unmatched junction nucleotides: 11. The CDR3 length is 14 residues. The CDR3 nucleotides are TGTGCCAGCAGCTCGGGACAGCATTTCGACAAGCAGTACTTC. Its translation is CASSSGQHFDKQYF. Full variable domain (rest looked up from reference TRBV7-9 and TRBJ2-7): DTGVSQNPRHKITKRGQNVTFRCDPISEHNRLYWYRQTLGQGPEFLTYFQNEAQLEKSRLLSDRFSAERPKGSFSTLEIQRTEQGDSAMYLCASSSGQHFDKQYFGPGTRLTVT.

This clone appeared a single time. One end of the junction fails to match germline, which may point to a read error. This chain uses TRBV5-6 with TRBJ2-7; TRBD1 might be the D (5 bases). The V gene's germline CDR1 is SGHDT and CDR2 YYEEEE. This CDR3 is built from 16 residues. The CDR3 protein is CASSHLGAGNKYEQYF. Here the CDR3 DNA reads TGTGCCAGCAGCCATCTTGGGGCAGGGAATAAATACGAACAGTACTTC.

V gene TRBV2 combines with J gene TRBJ2-3; no reliable D call. The CDR3 covers 12 residues. Germline CDR1 reads SNHLY; CDR2 reads FYNNEI. Trimming shortened V by 6 bases and J by 5 bases, and 9 bases separated the two germline ends. This CDR3 reads CASRKVRDTQYF. The CDR3 DNA reads as TGTGCCAGCAGGAAAGTGAGAGATACGCAGTATTTT.

The sample holds a few counts of this clone. V gene TRBV28 combines with J gene TRBJ1-6; D unresolved. Per germline, CDR1 MDHEN and CDR2 SYDVKM. Trimming took off 5 bases at V and 13 bases at J, with 21 bases between the two ends. The CDR3 totals 15 residues. CDR3 region: CASSGSLLSRSPLHF. The CDR3 nucleotides are TGTGCCAGCAGTGGTTCGTTACTCTCAAGGTCGCCCCTCCACTTT.

The V and J genes are TRBV10-2 and TRBJ2-7, with D possibly TRBD2 on 6 matching bases. The V end lost 9 bases, the J end lost 4 bases, and 19 bases lay between the germline ends. CDR1 is WSHSY and CDR2 is SAAADI in the germline V gene. The CDR3 extends over 14 amino acids. Here the CDR3 DNA reads TGCGCCAGTACCCAGGGACTGGAGAGGTACGAGCAGTACTTC. Protein: CASTQGLERYEQYF.